This passage covers 22 T cell receptor beta chains from one sample sequenced in a study of T cell repertoires in cytomegalovirus infection. Using its own MiXCR run on the reads, TCRdb lists one record per CDR3 protein. The data contain roughly 990,000 distinct CDR3 sequences, approximately 32% of them singletons. No cognate antigen is known for these TCRs. The sample was cultured CD8+ T cells from PBMCs, taken from culture after CMV antigen stimulation. The source of these receptors is a human donor in good health (CMV status not recorded). Some clones in this sample may be carry-over from other donors' samples.

Remarks on this clonotype: This sequence may be a read error, since a much larger clone differs from it by one base. This chain joins TRBV7-8 and TRBJ1-5, with D maybe TRBD1 (5 bases). Trimming pared 8 bases from V and 0 bases from J, leaving 8 bases between. CDR3 length equals 13 residues. Germline CDR1 is SGHVS and CDR2 is FQNEAQ. CDR3 region: CASGHNSNQPQHF. DNA for the CDR3: TGTGCCAGCGGACACAATAGCAATCAGCCCCAGCATTTT.

This clonotype occurred a few times. V usage is TRBV11-2 and J usage is TRBJ2-3, with D possibly being TRBD2 (6 bases). CDR3 length equals 15 residues. Germline V gene sequence: CDR1 SGHAT, CDR2 FQNNGV. Trimming took off 1 base at V and 5 bases at J, with 13 bases between the two ends. This CDR3 reads CASSLVGGVLDTQYF. The CDR3 bases are TGTGCCAGCAGCTTAGTCGGGGGAGTGCTAGATACGCAGTATTTT.

This clonotype was seen ten or more times. The chain recombines TRBV7-9 with TRBJ1-2; D uncertain. Germline V gives CDR1 SEHNR, CDR2 FQNEAQ (reference sequence). The V end was cut by 5 bases, the J end by 7 bases, with 11 bases between. The CDR3 covers 12 residues. CDR3 protein: CASSQGGVGYTF. As DNA, the CDR3 is TGTGCCAGCAGCCAAGGTGGGGTTGGCTACACCTTC.

There are a few counts of this clonotype. V gene TRBV7-9 combines with J gene TRBJ2-2; TRBD2 agrees at 8 bases. In germline, CDR1 is SEHNR, CDR2 FQNEAQ (reference sequence). This CDR3 has 14 residues. V trimming: 8 bases; J trimming: 4 bases; junction bases outside the gene matches: 6. The CDR3 sequence is CASVTTSGTGELFF. The CDR3 DNA sequence: TGTGCCAGCGTCACCACTAGCGGCACCGGGGAGCTGTTTTTT. The whole variable domain, filled in from reference TRBV7-9 and TRBJ2-2, reads DTGVSQNPRHKITKRGQNVTFRCDPISEHNRLYWYRQTLGQGPEFLTYFQNEAQLEKSRLLSDRFSAERPKGSFSTLEIQRTEQGDSAMYLCASVTTSGTGELFFGEGSRLTVL.

This sequence joins TRBV7-9 and TRBJ1-1; maybe TRBD1 (5 bases). Germline V gene data show CDR1 as SEHNR and CDR2 as FQNEAQ (reference sequence). The CDR3 spans 18 residues. V was shortened by 0 bases and J by 6 bases, with 23 bases between the two germline ends. The chain's CDR3 is CASSLARGLRDGRPEAFF. CDR3 DNA: TGTGCCAGCAGCTTAGCTCGTGGGCTCCGGGACGGAAGGCCTGAAGCTTTCTTT.

The sample holds many counts of this clonotype. The chain links TRBV27 to TRBJ1-5; no clear D. CDR3 length: 13 amino acids. CDR1 and CDR2 (germline): MNHEY, SMNVEV (reference sequence). V was trimmed by 5 bases and J by 9 bases, leaving 14 bases between them. CDR3 residues: CASSPRGTRPQHF. CDR3 nucleotides: TGTGCCAGCAGTCCCCGAGGAACGCGGCCCCAGCATTTT.

This clonotype was seen many times. The V call is TRBV7-8, the J call TRBJ2-1, with D possibly called TRBD1 or TRBD2 (5 bases each). The CDR3 spans 16 residues. Germline V gene lookup returns CDR1 SGHVS and CDR2 FQNEAQ. V was shortened by 5 bases and J by 5 bases, with 19 bases between the two germline ends. This chain's CDR3 is CASSLWGLAYDNEQFF. The CDR3 DNA is TGTGCCAGCAGCCTCTGGGGCCTAGCTTATGACAATGAGCAGTTCTTC.

The V call is TRBV7-9, the J call TRBJ1-2; maybe TRBD1 (6 bases). The CDR3 totals 16 residues. Trimming took off 4 bases at V and 4 bases at J, with 19 bases between the two ends. The germline V gene encodes CDR1 SEHNR and CDR2 FQNEAQ (reference sequence). The CDR3 is CASSSVGGGPGYGYTF. The CDR3 DNA sequence: TGTGCCAGCAGCTCCGTGGGGGGGGGGCCGGGCTATGGCTACACCTTC.

This clonotype has only a few counts. This chain links TRBV19 with TRBJ2-3; 10 bases match TRBD2. V lost 7 bases, J lost 0 bases, and 1 base stayed unmatched. The CDR3 loop spans 14 amino acids. The V gene's germline CDR1 is LNHDA and CDR2 SQIVND (reference sequence). CDR3 protein: CASTLAGSTDTQYF. The CDR3 bases are TGTGCCAGTACACTAGCGGGAAGCACAGATACGCAGTATTTT.

This clonotype has more than one count but fewer than ten. The CDR3 region has the DNA TGTGCCAGCAGTCCTAGCGGGGGGGCCTCCTACAATGAGCAGTTCTTC. Its protein product is CASSPSGGASYNEQFF. The chain joins TRBV28 to TRBJ2-1; 12 bases are a match to TRBD2. Germline V gene sequence: CDR1 MDHEN, CDR2 SYDVKM. CDR3 size: 16 residues. Trimming removed 5 bases from V and 0 bases from J; junction bases left unmatched: 2. Drawing the rest from reference TRBV28 and TRBJ2-1, the complete variable domain is DVKVTQSSRYLVKRTGEKVFLECVQDMDHENMFWYRQDPGLGLRLIYFSYDVKMKEKGDIPEGYSVSREKKERFSLILESASTNQTSMYLCASSPSGGASYNEQFFGPGTRLTVL.

This clonotype showed up many times. V is TRBV7-2 and J is TRBJ2-3; D remains unclear. The germline V gene has CDR1 SGHTA and CDR2 FQGNSA. With 1 base removed from V and 5 bases from J, the gap between germline ends came to 7 bases. The CDR3 has 13 residues. CDR3 sequence (DNA): TGTGCCAGCAGCTTAGGTAGTCAAGATACGCAGTATTTT. Amino acids: CASSLGSQDTQYF.

Concerning this clonotype itself: Likely a read error: the CDR3 ends without its conserved phenylalanine or tryptophan. The chain recombines TRBV6-6 with TRBJ1-4; D not resolved. Germline V gene sequence: CDR1 MNHNY, CDR2 SVGAGI (reference sequence). The V end was cut by 6 bases, the J end by 7 bases, with 15 bases between. There are 14 residues in the CDR3. CDR3 coding DNA: TGTGCCAGCAGCCCCCCCGAAGGGTTTGAAAAACTGTTTATT. This translates into CASSPPEGFEKLFI.

This clonotype was seen only a few times. The chain uses TRBV7-8 and TRBJ2-7, with D unresolved. Germline V gives CDR1 SGHVS, CDR2 FQNEAQ. The CDR3 contains 15 residues. The V end was cut by 1 base, the J end by 0 bases, with 10 bases between. The CDR3 reads CASSLDMTPSYEQYV. The DNA for the CDR3 is TGTGCCAGCAGCTTAGATATGACACCCTCCTACGAGCAGTACGTC.

The chain recombines TRBV2 with TRBJ1-5; 7 bases line up with TRBD1. CDR1 is SNHLY and CDR2 is FYNNEI in the germline V gene. V was clipped by 8 bases and J by 2 bases; unmatched bases: 3. CDR3 size: 13 residues. The CDR3 coding sequence is TGTGCCAGCGTTGGGACAGGCAATCAGCCCCAGCATTTT. It yields the protein CASVGTGNQPQHF.

The J gene is TRBJ1-5, the V gene TRBV9; D perhaps matches TRBD1 (6 bases). Trimming cost V 0 bases and J 5 bases, with 9 bases left between them. The germline V gene has CDR1 SGDLS and CDR2 YYNGEE. The CDR3 covers 14 residues. This CDR3 reads CASSVGPGDQPQHF. In nucleotides, the CDR3 is TGTGCCAGCAGCGTAGGGCCAGGGGATCAGCCCCAGCATTTT.

This clonotype was counted many times. This sequence joins TRBV7-9 and TRBJ2-3, with 9 bases matching TRBD1. Germline V gene data show CDR1 as SEHNR and CDR2 as FQNEAQ (reference sequence). The CDR3 loop spans 18 amino acids. V shed 6 bases and J 2 bases; nucleotides not matched to a gene: 15. The CDR3 DNA follows: TGTGCCAGCAGTCCCCGGACAGGGGATTTTAAACCCACAGATACGCAGTATTTT. Amino acid sequence: CASSPRTGDFKPTDTQYF. Complete variable domain (other parts from reference TRBV7-9 and TRBJ2-3): DTGVSQNPRHKITKRGQNVTFRCDPISEHNRLYWYRQTLGQGPEFLTYFQNEAQLEKSRLLSDRFSAERPKGSFSTLEIQRTEQGDSAMYLCASSPRTGDFKPTDTQYFGPGTRLTVL.

In its sample, this clonotype was seen a few times. The V and J genes are TRBV6-6 and TRBJ1-1, with D unclear. Germline CDR1 reads MNHNY; CDR2 reads SVGAGI (reference sequence). The CDR3 loop spans 13 amino acids. V lost 0 bases to trimming and J lost 11 bases, with 13 bases between them. The CDR3 bases are TGTGCCAGCAGTTACTCCGGCCTTCTTACGGCTTTCTTT. Amino acid sequence: CASSYSGLLTAFF.

The chain is built from TRBV14 and TRBJ1-1; 7 bases fit TRBD1. The CDR3 length is 14 residues. V gave up 2 bases and J gave up 6 bases; unmatched junction bases: 6. Germline assignment: CDR1 SGHDN and CDR2 FVKESK. The CDR3 loop is CASSQIEGTAEAFF. CDR3 sequence (DNA): TGTGCCAGCAGCCAAATTGAAGGGACAGCTGAAGCTTTCTTT.

In this sample, this clonotype turned up a few times. The CDR3 sequence: CASIGSLNEQFF. The CDR3 region has the DNA TGTGCCAGCATCGGGAGTCTGAATGAGCAGTTCTTC. The chain carries TRBV19 and TRBJ2-1, with D perhaps matching TRBD2 (6 bases). V was shortened by 9 bases and J by 7 bases, with 13 bases between the two germline ends. CDR1 is LNHDA, CDR2 SQIVND, per germline (reference sequence). The CDR3 extends over 12 amino acids.

The sample holds one count of this clonotype. The chain links TRBV7-9 to TRBJ2-1; the D gene is possibly TRBD2 (5 bases). V lost 2 bases to trimming and J lost 8 bases, with 7 bases between them. Germline CDR1 SEHNR, CDR2 FQNEAQ (reference sequence). The CDR3 consists of 12 residues. The CDR3 bases are TGTGCCAGCAGCTTACGGGAAGATGAGCAGTTCTTC. This codes for CASSLREDEQFF.

This sequence joins TRBV11-2 and TRBJ1-2; TRBD1 aligns across 7 bases. This CDR3 region has 13 residues. The germline gives CDR1 SGHAT, CDR2 FQNNGV. V lost 5 bases and J lost 7; bases outside the gene matches: 7. The CDR3: CASSQGGPLGYTF. The DNA for the CDR3 is TGTGCCAGCAGCCAGGGGGGCCCCCTTGGCTACACCTTC.

Points on this clonotype: It may be a read error: a sequence one base away is much more abundant. This sequence joins TRBV27 and TRBJ2-1, with D perhaps being TRBD1 or TRBD2 (6 bases each). Germline CDR1 is MNHEY and CDR2 is SMNVEV (reference sequence). The ends were cut back, 6 bases at V and 4 bases at J, with 10 bases in the middle. This CDR3 is 13 amino acids long. The CDR3 loop reads CASRRGVYNEQFF. The CDR3 DNA reads as TGTGCCAGCAGGAGGGGGGTTTACAATGAGCAGTTCTTC.